The next 18 T cell receptor beta chains were all read from a single sample in a study of response to subunit inactivated influenza vaccine. TCRdb passed the RT-PCR reads through MiXCR, listing each CDR3 protein once. This sample has fewer than 600,000 distinct CDR3 sequences; approximately 7.8% occur once, and the top ten carry 13%. Sequencing used PBMCs from blood, obtained around 25 months after vaccination. These receptors were obtained from a man between 50 and 75 years old who received an inactivated influenza vaccine.

This clonotype has only a few counts. V usage is TRBV10-3 and J usage is TRBJ2-1; TRBD2 is a possible D gene (6 bases). The germline gives CDR1 ENHRY, CDR2 SYGVKD. The CDR3 has 12 amino acids. Trimming took off 5 bases at V and 9 bases at J, with 11 bases between the two ends. CDR3 DNA: TGTGCCATCAGTAAGACTAGTTCTGAGCAGTTCTTC. This codes for CAISKTSSEQFF.

This clonotype was counted at least ten times. J is TRBJ2-1 and V is TRBV3-1, with D perhaps matching TRBD1 (5 bases). The CDR3 is 11 amino acids. V shed 5 bases and J shed 8 bases, with 7 bases lying between them. Germline CDR1 reads LGHDT; CDR2 reads YNNKEL (reference sequence). CDR3: CASSFRDEQFF. CDR3 bases: TGTGCCAGCAGCTTCAGGGATGAGCAGTTCTTC.

This chain connects TRBV7-9 to TRBJ1-4, with D hard to call. This CDR3 is 14 amino acids long. Trimming removed 5 bases from V and 4 bases from J, with 11 bases in between. Germline lookup yields CDR1 SEHNR and CDR2 FQNEAQ (reference sequence). In nucleotides, the CDR3 is TGTGCCAGCAGCCCGACTTGGGGTAATGAAAAACTGTTTTTT. Residues: CASSPTWGNEKLFF.

This clonotype was seen more than once but under ten times. The rearrangement links TRBV4-2 to TRBJ1-2; the D is unclear. This CDR3 region has 13 residues. Trimming pared 0 bases from V and 5 bases from J, leaving 7 bases between. CDR1 and CDR2 (germline): LGHNA, YNFKEQ. In DNA, the CDR3 is TGTGCCAGCAGCCAAGATCCGGTTTATGGCTACACCTTC. This gives the protein CASSQDPVYGYTF.

This clonotype came up once. A much larger clone lies a single base off, so this may be a read error. This chain uses TRBV20-1 with TRBJ2-1, with 9 nucleotides matching TRBD1. In germline, CDR1 is DFQATT, CDR2 SNEGSKA (reference sequence). The CDR3 contains 15 residues. The CDR3 DNA reads as TGCAGTGCGCCCCCCCGACAGGGGGTAGGCAATAAGCAGTTCTTC. Translated: CSAPPRQGVGNKQFF.

This clonotype has only a few counts. This chain uses TRBV18 with TRBJ1-4; D not certain. CDR1 KGHSH and CDR2 LQKENI come from the germline V gene. The CDR3 covers 13 residues. V was pared by 4 bases and J by 7 bases, with 10 bases between. CDR3 sequence: CASSLNPSEKLFF. CDR3 sequence (DNA): TGTGCCAGCTCACTTAACCCAAGTGAAAAACTGTTTTTT.

This clonotype was detected a few times. V usage is TRBV7-9 and J usage is TRBJ2-1; D may be TRBD2 (5 bases). The CDR3 contains 14 residues. Germline CDR1 reads SEHNR; CDR2 reads FQNEAQ (reference sequence). V dropped 2 bases and J dropped 7 bases, with 12 bases sitting between them. CDR3: CASSLPGFGNEQFF. DNA for the CDR3: TGTGCCAGCAGCTTACCGGGGTTTGGGAATGAGCAGTTCTTC.

This clonotype was seen at least ten times. The germline gene is not matched at one end of the junction; a read error may be the cause. This chain uses TRBV5-1 with TRBJ2-2; no definite D call. The CDR3 spans 13 residues. CDR1 and CDR2 from the germline V gene are SGHRS and YFSETQ. CDR3 region: CASSLSETGELFF. CDR3 DNA sequence: TGTGCCAGCAGCTTAAGTGAAACCGGGGAGCTGTTTTTT.

V is TRBV5-1 and J is TRBJ2-5; D assignment may be TRBD1 or TRBD2 (6 bases each). CDR1 is SGHRS, CDR2 YFSETQ, per germline. V was trimmed by 5 bases and J by 5 bases, leaving 13 bases between them. The CDR3 spans 13 residues. The CDR3 region has the DNA TGCGCCAGCAGATTCCAGGGGAGGGAGACCCAGTACTTC. Its translation: CASRFQGRETQYF. Drawing the rest from reference TRBV5-1 and TRBJ2-5, the complete variable domain is KAGVTQTPRYLIKTRGQQVTLSCSPISGHRSVSWYQQTPGQGLQFLFEYFSETQRNKGNFPGRFSGRQFSNSRSEMNVSTLELGDSALYLCASRFQGRETQYFGPGTRLLVL.

At least ten counts were recorded for this clonotype. This sequence joins TRBV28 and TRBJ2-7, with a possible D match to TRBD2 (6 bases). Germline CDR1 and CDR2: MDHEN and SYDVKM. The CDR3 is 13 residues long. Deletions cut 3 bases from V and 5 bases from J, with 11 bases between. The CDR3 here is CASSFGGVNEQYF. Written as DNA, the CDR3 is TGTGCCAGCAGTTTCGGGGGAGTCAACGAGCAGTACTTC.

The rearrangement joins TRBV6-5 to TRBJ2-7; 9 bases align to TRBD1. V shed 4 bases and J 8 bases; nucleotides not matched to a gene: 12. The CDR3 has 15 amino acids. CDR1 is MNHEY, CDR2 SVGAGI, per germline. The CDR3 protein is CASSSSGTGPEKQYF. Here the CDR3 DNA reads TGTGCCAGCAGTTCCTCCGGGACAGGGCCGGAGAAGCAGTACTTC.

Many counts were recorded for this clonotype. This sequence joins TRBV20-1 and TRBJ1-5; D unclear. V was shortened by 0 bases and J by 6 bases, with 12 bases between the two germline ends. The CDR3 covers 14 residues. CDR1 and CDR2 (germline): DFQATT, SNEGSKA (reference sequence). The CDR3 DNA is TGCAGTGCTAGAGACCCAGGAGACCCTCAGCCCCAGCATTTT. Translating it yields CSARDPGDPQPQHF.

This chain joins TRBV5-1 and TRBJ2-1, with D tentatively TRBD2 (5 bases). CDR1 is SGHRS, CDR2 YFSETQ, per germline. This CDR3 spans 16 amino acids. V was trimmed by 0 bases and J by 4 bases, leaving 14 bases between them. The CDR3, as DNA: TGCGCCAGCAGCTTGGTGGGATTCGGGGAGTACAATGAGCAGTTCTTC. Amino acid sequence: CASSLVGFGEYNEQFF.

CDR3 DNA: TGCAGTGCTATAGACCCGCTCAGGAATGGCTACACCTTC. Residues: CSAIDPLRNGYTF. This chain links TRBV20-1 with TRBJ1-2; D gene ambiguous. The V end lost 4 bases, the J end lost 6 bases, and 15 bases lay between the germline ends. This CDR3 has 13 residues. CDR1 is DFQATT, CDR2 SNEGSKA, per germline (reference sequence).

The chain couples TRBV20-1 to TRBJ1-6, with 8 bases matching TRBD1. In germline, CDR1 is DFQATT, CDR2 SNEGSKA (reference sequence). V shed 4 bases and J 0 bases; nucleotides not matched to a gene: 8. The CDR3 covers 17 residues. CDR3 amino acids: CSATDRARGSYNSPLHF. Here the CDR3 DNA reads TGCAGTGCTACGGACAGGGCTAGGGGCTCCTATAATTCACCCCTCCACTTT.

Ten or more counts support this clonotype. V and J are TRBV12-3 or TRBV12-4 and TRBJ2-2, with TRBD2 identical over 10 bases. The CDR3 is 16 residues long. V dropped 0 bases and J dropped 6; count of bases not matched to a gene: 4. The CDR3 loop is CASSLAASGSSGELFF. The CDR3 DNA sequence: TGTGCCAGCAGTTTAGCTGCTAGCGGGAGTTCCGGGGAGCTGTTTTTT.

Ten or more counts support this clonotype. The gene calls are TRBV28 and TRBJ2-1, with 12 bases lining up with TRBD2. This CDR3 is built from 16 residues. Germline CDR1 and CDR2: MDHEN and SYDVKM. The trim removed 3 bases at V and 6 bases at J, leaving 6 bases unmatched. CDR3 protein: CASSLSGLAGPNEQFF. Here the CDR3 DNA reads TGTGCCAGCAGTTTGTCAGGACTAGCGGGGCCCAATGAGCAGTTCTTC.

This clonotype was recorded at least ten times. V and J are TRBV7-2 and TRBJ2-6, with TRBD1 as a possible D gene (5 bases). There are 14 residues in the CDR3. The ends were cut back, 5 bases at V and 0 bases at J, with 5 bases in the middle. Germline CDR1 reads SGHTA; CDR2 reads FQGNSA. Here the CDR3 reads CASSRGSGANVLTF. Here the CDR3 DNA reads TGTGCCAGCAGCAGGGGCTCTGGGGCCAACGTCCTGACTTTC.